The clone carrying this T cell receptor (beta chain) was detected many times. Time point reported: newly diagnosed GD, antithyroid drugs for less than 3 months. Construction of the TCR library relied on RNA isolated from PBMCs. Clinicians diagnosed Graves' disease using American Thyroid Association guidelines. Arm-PCR with iRepertoire HTBI primers amplified the CDR3 regions for these TCR beta libraries. TCRdb analysed the multiplex PCR reads with MiXCR anew, one entry per CDR3 protein. This sample has roughly 530,000 distinct CDR3 sequences; about 16% occur once, and the top ten carry approximately 25%. This entry is derived from a study of regulatory T cells in long-lasting Graves disease. Deletions cut 0 bases from V and 3 bases from J, with 8 bases between. The CDR3 consists of 15 residues. The germline CDR1 and CDR2 sequences are LNHNV and YYDKDF (reference sequence). The same sample was also studied in work on T cells in Graves' hyperthyroidism and ophthalmopathy.

This TCR derives from a woman aged 40 to 65 with Graves disease. Sequenced here: peripheral blood mononuclear cells (PBMCs), sampled at new diagnosis, from a patient treated with antithyroid drugs. The rearrangement joins TRBV15 to TRBJ1-4, with D hard to call. CDR3 nucleotide sequence: TGTGCCACCAGCAGAGATCTGGGCGCTAATGAAAAACTGTTTTTT. It specifies CATSRDLGANEKLFF.